A single sample gave rise to the 26 T cell receptor beta chains below, sequenced in a study of blood T cell repertoires in COVID-19. The table came from immunoSEQ multiplex PCR; TCRdb's copy has only in-frame clones and leaves some out. This sample has roughly 220,000 clones, with 85% to 90% found just once. Source material: peripheral blood. The receptors were sampled from a woman aged 50 to 60 with COVID-19, enrolled during active disease.

The V and J genes are TRBV9 and TRBJ2-3; TRBD1 matches 7 bases. This CDR3 has 15 residues. The trim removed 0 bases at V and 3 bases at J, leaving 4 bases unmatched. Germline V lookup: CDR1 SGDLS, CDR2 YYNGEE. Written as DNA, the CDR3 is TGTGCCAGCAGCGTAGATAGGGGGCCGACAGATACGCAGTATTTT. It encodes CASSVDRGPTDTQYF.

V gene TRBV6-5 combines with J gene TRBJ2-3; tentative D call: TRBD2 (5 bases). Germline loops: CDR1 MNHEY, CDR2 SVGAGI. V was clipped by 11 bases and J by 3 bases, with 15 bases between them. The CDR3 extends over 13 amino acids. CDR3 nucleotides: TGTGCCGGCGCCGCCACTAGGACAGATACGCAGTATTTT. Protein: CAGAATRTDTQYF.

V is TRBV6-6 and J is TRBJ1-1; D not resolved. The CDR3 is 14 residues long. Looked up from germline, CDR1 is MNHNY and CDR2 is SVGAGI (reference sequence). The V and J ends lost 6 bases and 4 bases respectively, with 15 bases between them. This CDR3 is CASRPIRRGTEAFF. The CDR3 DNA reads TGTGCCAGCAGACCTATACGTCGGGGCACTGAAGCTTTCTTT.

The genes are TRBV7-3 and TRBJ2-2, with 9 positions matching TRBD2. V lost 5 bases and J lost 6; bases outside the gene matches: 13. CDR3 length equals 17 residues. Germline V gives CDR1 SGHTA, CDR2 FQGTGA. The CDR3 protein is CASSPHLRSGGSGELFF. The DNA for the CDR3 is TGTGCCAGCAGCCCCCACCTGAGGAGCGGGGGGTCCGGGGAGCTGTTTTTT.

The chain employs TRBV10-3 and TRBJ1-4, with TRBD1 as a possible D gene (6 bases). The germline V gene encodes CDR1 ENHRY and CDR2 SYGVKD. The length of the CDR3 is 12 residues. V gave up 11 bases and J gave up 2 bases, with 9 bases separating them. The CDR3 here is CAAGETNEKLFF. The DNA for the CDR3 is TGTGCCGCAGGGGAGACTAATGAAAAACTGTTTTTT.

About this clone itself: Additional DNA sequences in this sample encode the identical CDR3. The chain joins TRBV5-1 to TRBJ2-1, with 10 bases aligning to TRBD1. Germline values: CDR1 SGHRS, CDR2 YFSETQ. V was clipped by 3 bases and J by 1 base; unmatched bases: 1. This CDR3 has 15 residues. This CDR3 is CASSWTGGSYNEQFF. DNA for the CDR3: TGCGCCAGCAGCTGGACAGGGGGGTCCTACAATGAGCAGTTCTTC.

The J gene is TRBJ1-6, the V gene TRBV24-1; possible D gene TRBD1, 5 bases. CDR1 KGHDR and CDR2 SFDVKD come from the germline V gene. V was pared by 4 bases and J by 0 bases, with 18 bases between. The length of the CDR3 is 19 residues. In DNA form, the CDR3 reads TGTGCCACCAGTGACTCCGTGTCGGGACTAAGCTCCTATAATTCACCCCTCCACTTT. Protein product: CATSDSVSGLSSYNSPLHF.

The chain carries TRBV3-1 (or the pseudogene TRBV3-2) and TRBJ1-4; D is possibly TRBD1 (5 bases). The CDR3 length is 14 residues. The V end lost 1 base, the J end lost 8 bases, and 11 bases lay between the germline ends. The germline V gene has CDR1 LGHDT and CDR2 YNNKEL (reference sequence). As DNA, the CDR3 is TGTGCCAGCAGCCAAGTATGGGGGGAAGAAAAACTGTTTTTT. Residues: CASSQVWGEEKLFF.

This clone counts as large. This sequence joins TRBV6-5 and TRBJ2-1; a possible D gene is TRBD1 (5 bases). CDR3 length equals 14 residues. Germline V gene data show CDR1 as MNHEY and CDR2 as SVGAGI. V dropped 8 bases and J dropped 6 bases, with 17 bases sitting between them. The CDR3 DNA is TGTGCCAGCTATACAGGCTATAAGGGCAATGAGCAGTTCTTC. As protein: CASYTGYKGNEQFF.

The J gene is TRBJ1-3, the V gene TRBV11-1; no clear D gene. Trimming removed 5 bases at V and 4 bases at J, with 15 bases between. Germline V gene sequence: CDR1 SGHAT, CDR2 FQDESV (reference sequence). The CDR3 spans 15 residues. CDR3 coding DNA: TGTGCCAGCAGCCCAGCGGCCGGAAAAGGAAACACCATATATTTT. Translated, it gives CASSPAAGKGNTIYF.

The chain uses TRBV11-3 and TRBJ2-1, with TRBD1 as a possible D gene (5 bases). Germline assignment: CDR1 SGHNT and CDR2 YENEEA. V gave up 1 base and J gave up 0 bases, with 19 bases separating them. The CDR3 runs 19 residues. CDR3 region: CASSLGPPKTVSSYNEQFF. CDR3 bases: TGTGCCAGCAGCTTAGGACCACCTAAGACAGTTTCCTCCTACAATGAGCAGTTCTTC.

This sequence joins TRBV7-2 and TRBJ2-7; 11 bases are a match to TRBD2. The CDR3 loop spans 16 amino acids. J was trimmed by 4 bases and V by 1 base; bases with no gene match: 6. Germline V CDR1 and CDR2: SGHTA, FQGNSA. The CDR3 DNA follows: TGTGCCAGCAGCTTAGTAGTAGCGGGGGGGCAATACGAGCAGTACTTC. Its protein is CASSLVVAGGQYEQYF.

The chain links TRBV15 to TRBJ2-7, with a tentative D call TRBD1 (5 bases). CDR1 and CDR2 from the germline V gene are LNHNV and YYDKDF (reference sequence). The CDR3 contains 13 residues. Trimming removed 1 base from V and 5 bases from J, with 9 bases in between. CDR3 sequence (DNA): TGTGCCACCAGCAGAGTATGGGGCCACGAGCAGTACGTC. Its protein is CATSRVWGHEQYV.

The genes are TRBV19 and TRBJ2-5; D possibly corresponds to TRBD1 (6 bases). The V gene's germline CDR1 is LNHDA and CDR2 SQIVND (reference sequence). The V end lost 4 bases, the J end lost 3 bases, and 12 bases lay between the germline ends. This CDR3 region has 14 residues. The chain's CDR3 is CASSTTRQEETQYF. The DNA of the CDR3 is TGTGCCAGTAGTACCACGAGACAGGAAGAGACCCAGTACTTC.

This clone was seen a few times. The rearrangement uses TRBV6-2 or TRBV6-3 and TRBJ1-5; D may be TRBD1 (6 bases). The V and J ends lost 5 bases and 7 bases respectively, with 12 bases between them. The CDR3 length is 13 residues. The germline gives CDR1 MNHEY, CDR2 SVGEGT. The CDR3: CASSRGGDQPQHF. Here the CDR3 DNA reads TGTGCCAGCAGTCGAGGGGGGGACCAGCCCCAGCATTTT.

The rearrangement links TRBV7-2 to TRBJ2-3, with D tentatively TRBD2 (6 bases). Germline V lookup: CDR1 SGHTA, CDR2 FQGNSA. The CDR3 covers 16 residues. Trimming left V 1 base short and J 2 bases short, with 13 bases between. The DNA for the CDR3 is TGTGCCAGCAGCTTAGGGGTAGCGGCATACACAGATACGCAGTATTTT. Translation: CASSLGVAAYTDTQYF.

The V gene is TRBV19, the J gene TRBJ2-2, with D possibly TRBD1 on 5 matching bases. Germline V gene lookup returns CDR1 LNHDA and CDR2 SQIVND (reference sequence). V gave up 7 bases and J gave up 2 bases, with 11 bases separating them. The CDR3 length is 14 residues. The CDR3 nucleotides are TGTGCCAGTATGTCAGGGTTCAACACCGGGGAGCTGTTTTTT. Translation gives CASMSGFNTGELFF. Full variable domain (rest looked up from reference TRBV19 and TRBJ2-2): DGGITQSPKYLFRKEGQNVTLSCEQNLNHDAMYWYRQDPGQGLRLIYYSQIVNDFQKGDIAEGYSVSREKKESFPLTVTSAQKNPTAFYLCASMSGFNTGELFFGEGSRLTVL.

The chain has TRBV20-1 and TRBJ2-3; no definite D call. The germline V gene has CDR1 DFQATT and CDR2 SNEGSKA (reference sequence). This CDR3 has 10 residues. The CDR3 spells CTPHSDTQYF. The CDR3 nucleotides read TGCACCCCTCACTCAGATACGCAGTATTTT.

This chain connects TRBV28 to TRBJ2-7; TRBD1 aligns across 8 bases. The CDR3 is made up of 14 amino acids. The J segment lost 0 bases and the V segment lost 10 bases, leaving 8 bases of the junction unmatched. CDR1 is MDHEN, CDR2 SYDVKM, per germline. DNA of the CDR3: TGTGCCACCTCAGACAGGGGAAGCTCCTACGAGCAGTACGTC. Encoded protein: CATSDRGSSYEQYV.

The rearrangement joins TRBV7-6 to TRBJ2-2; the match to TRBD1 covers 7 bases. The germline V gene has CDR1 SGHVS and CDR2 FNYEAQ. The CDR3 is 16 amino acids. Germline trimming cut 1 base from V and 4 bases from J; bases unmatched to any gene: 6. The CDR3 DNA is TGTGCCAGCAGCTTAGTCCCAGGGGGAGTCACCGGGGAGCTGTTTTTT. Translating gives CASSLVPGGVTGELFF.

A few counts support this clone. The CDR3 loop is CASSFRPGGSPLHF. The CDR3 DNA reads as TGTGCCAGCAGCTTCCGACCCGGGGGGTCACCCCTCCACTTT. The chain has TRBV5-5 and TRBJ1-6; possible D gene TRBD1, 5 bases. Trimming removed 2 bases at V and 10 bases at J, with 13 bases between. CDR1 is SGHKS, CDR2 YYEKEE, per germline (reference sequence). The CDR3 is 14 amino acids.

V is TRBV30 and J is TRBJ1-2; maybe TRBD1 (5 bases). V was pared by 5 bases and J by 4 bases, with 8 bases between. Per the germline V gene, CDR1 is GTSNPN and CDR2 is SVGIG (reference sequence). The CDR3 spans 11 residues. The chain's CDR3 is CAWYTGYGYTF. CDR3 nucleotides: TGTGCCTGGTATACAGGCTATGGCTACACCTTC.

The rearrangement joins TRBV7-2 to TRBJ2-5; 8 positions agree with TRBD2. The CDR3 spans 14 residues. V lost 1 base to trimming and J lost 3 bases; unmatched junction nucleotides: 1. CDR1 is SGHTA and CDR2 is FQGNSA in the germline V gene. DNA for the CDR3: TGTGCCAGCAGCTTAGGAGCGGGGGAAGAGACCCAGTACTTC. This codes for CASSLGAGEETQYF.

V is TRBV6-5 and J is TRBJ2-1; weak D call: TRBD2 (7 bases). Trimming took off 2 bases at V and 4 bases at J, with 12 bases between the two ends. The length of the CDR3 is 15 residues. Germline loops: CDR1 MNHEY, CDR2 SVGAGI. CDR3 DNA: TGTGCCAGCAGTTACGCGGGGGCGCGGTACAATGAGCAGTTCTTC. It translates to CASSYAGARYNEQFF.

The chain is built from TRBV6-5 and TRBJ2-3; TRBD2 might be the D (5 bases). The CDR3 totals 12 residues. The germline V gene encodes CDR1 MNHEY and CDR2 SVGAGI. V dropped 4 bases and J dropped 3 bases, with 5 bases sitting between them. CDR3 nucleotides: TGTGCCAGCAGTTCGGGGACAGATACGCAGTATTTT. Translating it yields CASSSGTDTQYF.

This clone has a single count. The CDR3 sequence is CASSLGGDRAYGYTF. The CDR3 bases are TGTGCCAGCAGCTTAGGGGGGGACAGGGCGTATGGCTACACCTTC. The chain couples TRBV7-9 to TRBJ1-2, with 9 bases that match TRBD1. The CDR3 runs to 15 residues. The V gene end was trimmed by 1 base and the J gene end by 5 bases; junction bases not matched to a gene: 5. CDR1 is SEHNR and CDR2 is FQNEAQ in the germline V gene (reference sequence).